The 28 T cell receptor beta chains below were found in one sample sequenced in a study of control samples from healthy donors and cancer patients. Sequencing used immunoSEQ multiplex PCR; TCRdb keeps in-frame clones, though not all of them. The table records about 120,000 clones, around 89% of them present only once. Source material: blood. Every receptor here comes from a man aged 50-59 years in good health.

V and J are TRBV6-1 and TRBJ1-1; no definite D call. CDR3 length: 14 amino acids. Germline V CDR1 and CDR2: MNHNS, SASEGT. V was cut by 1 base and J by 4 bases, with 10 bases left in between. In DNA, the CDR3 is TGTGCCAGCAGTGAAGGGGCGACGAGCACTGAAGCTTTCTTT. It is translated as CASSEGATSTEAFF.

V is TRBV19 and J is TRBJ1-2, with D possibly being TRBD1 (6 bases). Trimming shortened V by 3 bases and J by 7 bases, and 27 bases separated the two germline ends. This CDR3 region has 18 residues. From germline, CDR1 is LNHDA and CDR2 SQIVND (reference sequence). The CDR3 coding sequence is TGTGCCAGTAGTATTATCTGGGCAGGGGAGTCGATAACGGGTGGCTACACCTTC. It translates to CASSIIWAGESITGGYTF.

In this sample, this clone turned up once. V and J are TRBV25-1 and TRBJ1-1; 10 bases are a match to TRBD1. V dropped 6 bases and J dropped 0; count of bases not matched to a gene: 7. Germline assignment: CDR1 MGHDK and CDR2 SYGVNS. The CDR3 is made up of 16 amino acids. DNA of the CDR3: TGTGCCAGCAGGTCCCGGGACAGGGGATTGAACACTGAAGCTTTCTTT. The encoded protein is CASRSRDRGLNTEAFF.

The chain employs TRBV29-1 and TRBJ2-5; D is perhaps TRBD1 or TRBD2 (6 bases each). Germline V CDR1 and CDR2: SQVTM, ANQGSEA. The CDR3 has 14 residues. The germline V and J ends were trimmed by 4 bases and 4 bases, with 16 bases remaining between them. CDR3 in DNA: TGCAGCGTTGCAAAGGGGGGCAAGGGAGAGACCCAGTACTTC. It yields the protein CSVAKGGKGETQYF.

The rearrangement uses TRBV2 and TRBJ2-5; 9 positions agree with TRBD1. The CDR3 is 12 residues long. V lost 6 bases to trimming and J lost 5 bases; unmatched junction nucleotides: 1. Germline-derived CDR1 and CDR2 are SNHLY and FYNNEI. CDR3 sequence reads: CASSGQGETQYF. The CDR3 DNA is TGTGCCAGCAGCGGACAGGGGGAGACCCAGTACTTC.

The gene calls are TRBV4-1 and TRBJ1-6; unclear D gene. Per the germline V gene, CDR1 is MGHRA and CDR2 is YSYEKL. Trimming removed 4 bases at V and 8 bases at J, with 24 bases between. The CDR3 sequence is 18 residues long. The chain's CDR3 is CASSRNPGPLGRDSPLHF. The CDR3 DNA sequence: TGCGCCAGCAGCCGGAATCCCGGACCCCTGGGAAGGGATTCACCCCTCCACTTT.

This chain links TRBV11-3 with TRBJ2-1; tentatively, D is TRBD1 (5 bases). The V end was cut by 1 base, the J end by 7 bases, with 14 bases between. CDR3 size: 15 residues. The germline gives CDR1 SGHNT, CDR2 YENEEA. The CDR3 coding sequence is TGTGCCAGCAGCTTAGGGGGTCAGGGTGGGAATGAGCAGTTCTTC. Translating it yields CASSLGGQGGNEQFF.

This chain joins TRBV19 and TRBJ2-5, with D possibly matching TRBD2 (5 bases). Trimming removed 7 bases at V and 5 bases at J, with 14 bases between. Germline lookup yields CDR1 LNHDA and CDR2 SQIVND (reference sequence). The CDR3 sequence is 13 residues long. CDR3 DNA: TGTGCCAGTAACTCCGGTAGAGGGGAGACCCAGTACTTC. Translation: CASNSGRGETQYF.

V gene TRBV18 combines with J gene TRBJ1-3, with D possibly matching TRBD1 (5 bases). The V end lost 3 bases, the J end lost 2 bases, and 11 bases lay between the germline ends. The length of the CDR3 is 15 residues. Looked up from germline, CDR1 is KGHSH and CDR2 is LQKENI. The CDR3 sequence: CASSPPGSPGNTIYF. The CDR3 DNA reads TGTGCCAGCTCACCCCCAGGGTCACCTGGAAACACCATATATTTT.

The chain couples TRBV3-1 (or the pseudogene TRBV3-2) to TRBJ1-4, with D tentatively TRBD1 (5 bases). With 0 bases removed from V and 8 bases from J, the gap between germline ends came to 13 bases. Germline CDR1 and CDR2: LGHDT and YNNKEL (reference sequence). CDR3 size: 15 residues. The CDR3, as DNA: TGTGCCAGCAGCCAAGATCATGGGGCGGGGGAAAAACTGTTTTTT. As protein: CASSQDHGAGEKLFF.

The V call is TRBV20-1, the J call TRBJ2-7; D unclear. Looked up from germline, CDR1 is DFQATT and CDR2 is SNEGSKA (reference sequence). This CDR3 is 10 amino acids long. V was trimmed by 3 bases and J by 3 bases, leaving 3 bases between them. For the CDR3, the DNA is TGCAGTGCTAGGATCTACGAGCAGTACTTC. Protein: CSARIYEQYF.

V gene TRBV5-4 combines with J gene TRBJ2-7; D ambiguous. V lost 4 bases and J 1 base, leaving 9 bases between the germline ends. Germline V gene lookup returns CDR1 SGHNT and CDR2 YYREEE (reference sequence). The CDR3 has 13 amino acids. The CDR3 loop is CASSTDGSYEQYF. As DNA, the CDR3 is TGTGCCAGCAGCACGGACGGATCCTACGAGCAGTACTTC.

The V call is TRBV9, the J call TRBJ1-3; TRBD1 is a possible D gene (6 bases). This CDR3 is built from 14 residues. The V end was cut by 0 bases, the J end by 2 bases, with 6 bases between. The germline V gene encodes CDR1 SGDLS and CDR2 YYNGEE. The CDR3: CASSVEGAGNTIYF. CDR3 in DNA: TGTGCCAGCAGCGTAGAGGGGGCTGGAAACACCATATATTTT.

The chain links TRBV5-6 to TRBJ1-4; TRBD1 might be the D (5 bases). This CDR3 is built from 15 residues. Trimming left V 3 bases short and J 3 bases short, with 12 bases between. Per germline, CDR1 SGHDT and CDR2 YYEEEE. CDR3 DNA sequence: TGTGCCAGCAGCTCGGCGGGACTACCTAATGAAAAACTGTTTTTT. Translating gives CASSSAGLPNEKLFF. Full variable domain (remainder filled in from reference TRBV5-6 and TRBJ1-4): DAGVTQSPTHLIKTRGQQVTLRCSPKSGHDTVSWYQQALGQGPQFIFQYYEEEERQRGNFPDRFSGHQFPNYSSELNVNALLLGDSALYLCASSSAGLPNEKLFFGSGTQLSVL.

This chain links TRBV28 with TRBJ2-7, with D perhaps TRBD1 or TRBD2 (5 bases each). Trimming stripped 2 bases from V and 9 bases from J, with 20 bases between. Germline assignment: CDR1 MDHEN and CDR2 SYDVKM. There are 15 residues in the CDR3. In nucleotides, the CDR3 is TGTGCCAGCAGTTTACTGAGGGGCCGAGACGGAGGGCAGTACTTC. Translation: CASSLLRGRDGGQYF.

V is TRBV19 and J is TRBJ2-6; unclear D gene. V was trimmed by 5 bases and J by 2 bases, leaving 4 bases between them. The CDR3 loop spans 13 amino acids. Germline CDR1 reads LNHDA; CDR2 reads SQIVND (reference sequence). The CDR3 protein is CASSVTGANVLTF. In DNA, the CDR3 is TGTGCCAGTAGTGTAACTGGGGCCAACGTCCTGACTTTC.

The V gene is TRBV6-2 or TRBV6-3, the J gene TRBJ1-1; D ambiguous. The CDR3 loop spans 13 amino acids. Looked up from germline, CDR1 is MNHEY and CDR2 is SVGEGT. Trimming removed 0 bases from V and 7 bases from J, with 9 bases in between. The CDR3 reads CASSYSRSREAFF. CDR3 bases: TGTGCCAGCAGTTACTCGCGCAGTCGTGAAGCTTTCTTT.

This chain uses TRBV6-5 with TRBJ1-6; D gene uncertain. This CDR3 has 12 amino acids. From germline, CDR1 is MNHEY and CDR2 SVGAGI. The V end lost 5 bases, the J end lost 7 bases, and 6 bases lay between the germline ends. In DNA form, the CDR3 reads TGTGCCAGCAGTCCACAGAATTCACCCCTCCACTTT. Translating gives CASSPQNSPLHF.

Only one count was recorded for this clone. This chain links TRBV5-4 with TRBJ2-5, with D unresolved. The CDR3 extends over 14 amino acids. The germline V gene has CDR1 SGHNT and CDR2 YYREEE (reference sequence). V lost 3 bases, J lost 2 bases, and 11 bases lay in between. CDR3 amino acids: CASSYTGQQETQYF. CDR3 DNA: TGTGCCAGCAGCTATACTGGTCAGCAAGAGACCCAGTACTTC.

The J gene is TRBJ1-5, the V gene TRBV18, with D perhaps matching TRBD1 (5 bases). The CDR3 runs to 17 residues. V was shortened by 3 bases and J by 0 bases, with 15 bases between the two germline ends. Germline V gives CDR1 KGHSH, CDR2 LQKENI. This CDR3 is CASSPPPKGNSNQPQHF. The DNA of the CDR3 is TGTGCCAGCTCACCCCCCCCGAAGGGGAATAGCAATCAGCCCCAGCATTTT.

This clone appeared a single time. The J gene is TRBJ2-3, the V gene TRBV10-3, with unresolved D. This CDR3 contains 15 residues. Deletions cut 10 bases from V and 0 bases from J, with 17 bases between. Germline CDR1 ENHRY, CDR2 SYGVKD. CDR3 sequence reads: CATSDLDASTDTQYF. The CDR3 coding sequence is TGTGCCACGTCGGACCTCGATGCTAGCACAGATACGCAGTATTTT.

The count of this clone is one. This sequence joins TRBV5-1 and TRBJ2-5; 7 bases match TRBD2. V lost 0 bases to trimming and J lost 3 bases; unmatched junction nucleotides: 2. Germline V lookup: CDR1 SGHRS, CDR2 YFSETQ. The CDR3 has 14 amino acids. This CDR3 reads CASSLASGEETQYF. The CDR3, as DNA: TGCGCCAGCAGCTTGGCTAGCGGTGAAGAGACCCAGTACTTC.

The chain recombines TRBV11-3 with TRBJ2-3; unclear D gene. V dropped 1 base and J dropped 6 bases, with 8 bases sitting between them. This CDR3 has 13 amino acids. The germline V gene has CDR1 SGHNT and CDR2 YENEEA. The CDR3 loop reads CASSLVLGDTQYF. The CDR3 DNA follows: TGTGCCAGCAGCTTAGTTCTGGGGGATACGCAGTATTTT.

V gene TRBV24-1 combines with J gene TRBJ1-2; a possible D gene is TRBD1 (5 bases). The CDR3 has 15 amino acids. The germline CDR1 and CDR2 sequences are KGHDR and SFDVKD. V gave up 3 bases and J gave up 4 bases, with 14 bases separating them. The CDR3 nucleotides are TGTGCCACCAGTGATGCCTTTACAGGAGTCTATGGCTACACCTTC. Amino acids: CATSDAFTGVYGYTF.

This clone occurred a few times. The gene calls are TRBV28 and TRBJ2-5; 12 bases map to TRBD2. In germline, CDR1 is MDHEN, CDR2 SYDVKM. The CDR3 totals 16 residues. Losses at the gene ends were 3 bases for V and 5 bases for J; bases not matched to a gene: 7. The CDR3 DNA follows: TGTGCCAGCAGTTTGGGGCTAGCGGGGGGGCACGAGACCCAGTACTTC. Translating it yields CASSLGLAGGHETQYF.

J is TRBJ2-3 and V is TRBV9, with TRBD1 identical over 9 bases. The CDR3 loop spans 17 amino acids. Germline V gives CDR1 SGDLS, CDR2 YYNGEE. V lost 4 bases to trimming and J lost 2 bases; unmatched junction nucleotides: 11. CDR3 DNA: TGTGCCAGCAGCACCCGGCCGACAGGGGGGTTCACAGATACGCAGTATTTT. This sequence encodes CASSTRPTGGFTDTQYF. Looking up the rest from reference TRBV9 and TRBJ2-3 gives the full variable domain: DSGVTQTPKHLITATGQRVTLRCSPRSGDLSVYWYQQSLDQGLQFLIQYYNGEERAKGNILERFSAQQFPDLHSELNLSSLELGDSALYFCASSTRPTGGFTDTQYFGPGTRLTVL.

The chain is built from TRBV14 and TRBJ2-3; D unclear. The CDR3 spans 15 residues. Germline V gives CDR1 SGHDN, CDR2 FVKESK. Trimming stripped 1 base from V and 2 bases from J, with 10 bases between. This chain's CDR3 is CASSQGGSYTDTQYF. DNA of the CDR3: TGTGCCAGCAGCCAAGGAGGCAGTTACACAGATACGCAGTATTTT.

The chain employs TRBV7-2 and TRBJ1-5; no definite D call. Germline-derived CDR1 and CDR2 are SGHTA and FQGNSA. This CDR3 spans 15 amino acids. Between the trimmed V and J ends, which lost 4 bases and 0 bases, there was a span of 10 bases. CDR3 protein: CASSSRMASNQPQHF. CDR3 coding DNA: TGTGCCAGCAGCTCCCGTATGGCTAGCAATCAGCCCCAGCATTTT. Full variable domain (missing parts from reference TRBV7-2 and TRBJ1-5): GAGVSQSPSNKVTEKGKDVELRCDPISGHTALYWYRQSLGQGLEFLIYFQGNSAPDKSGLPSDRFSAERTGGSVSTLTIQRTQQEDSAVYLCASSSRMASNQPQHFGDGTRLSIL.